What follows is one T cell receptor (beta chain) and its context. Its target antigen remains unknown. Base qualities are missing; no much larger clone stands one base away. This record belongs to a study of identical twins' blood T cells (dated by TCRdb to about 2013). About the investigation overall: Around 52 million Illumina reads were obtained across 12 libraries, of which six were alpha-chain libraries and six were beta-chain libraries. To assess how genetics influences repertoire formation, the study used next-generation sequencing to compare the TCR alpha and beta chain repertoires of three pairs of monozygous twins.

Library preparation was by 5' RACE. The run used an Illumina Genome Analyzer IIx. To prepare the RNA-based TCR cDNA libraries, a previously described protocol was followed, with several modifications. To prevent cross-contamination, barcodes specific to each sample were added to both ends of every TCR cDNA library during cDNA synthesis and amplification. For the original study's pipeline: Between about 95,000 and nearly 500,000 clonotypes were identified per individual, with roughly 2 to 4 million CDR3-containing reads per library. After reads with improper barcode index combinations were thrown out, a cloneset for each library was built using the MiTCR software. While assembling CDR3 clonotypes, MiTCR corrected PCR and sequencing errors and either filtered or rescued low-quality reads. Artificial out-of-frame clonotypes were removed by being mapped to in-frame sequences, with one indel in the CDR3 allowed. V and J gene usage similarity between donors was measured as Jensen-Shannon divergence divided by mean entropy. TCRdb took the public reads, trimmed them with fastp at Q25, ran MiXCR for clone calling and kept in-frame beta chains. Rows matching on CDR3 protein sequence are summarized as one entry with the most common DNA and genes. TCRdb's processing, not the study's, gives the V and J calls here. The sample includes hundreds of thousands of distinct CDR3 sequences, with about 28% observed a single time. Roughly 6.1% of the sample rests with the top ten.

Donors were six healthy women forming three monozygous twin pairs. Each of the three twin pairs had been raised together, and the twins in each pair were thought likely to have encountered the same infectious agents and vaccines. TCR cDNA libraries were prepared from RNA that had been isolated from peripheral blood mononuclear cells. Study-wide findings and limitations: The number of shared CDR3 clonotypes between two donors was mainly determined by the product of their cloneset sizes, and twins did not clearly deviate from this trend. Because the twins were raised together, environmental influences could not be ruled out as an explanation for the similarity between twins. Among the most abundant TCRbeta clonotypes, each donor shared more CDR3 sequences with her twin than with unrelated donors. Independent studies were stated to be required to validate the proposed role of the TCRalpha J segment in MHC recognition during thymic selection. V gene usage was reported to be markedly more similar within twin pairs than between unrelated donors, even among non-selected out-of-frame TCRbeta clonotypes.

This clonotype was obtained from a woman aged 18 to 50 in good health. What was sequenced was PBMCs.

The CDR3 corresponds to CASSLEGQFSNQPQHF. The bases read TGCGCCAGCAGCTTGGAGGGGCAGTTCAGCAATCAGCCCCAGCATTTT. The receptor chain draws on TRBV5-1 and TRBJ1-5, with TRBD1 perhaps the D gene, on 5 matching bases. Including the terminal cysteine and phenylalanine, the CDR3 comprises 16 residues. Here the CDR3 DNA is all that survives: 48 bases in frame from base 1. CDR1 and CDR2 (SGHRS, YFSETQ) derive from the germline V gene. The junction shows trimming of 0 bases on V and 1 base on J, plus 11 bases between the germline ends.